Below, 15 T cell receptor beta chains from the same sample are listed, as sequenced in a study of blood T cells in healthy people across ages. It was with a sample-barcoded 5' primer and a J-beta primer mix that a second PCR of roughly 7 to 12 cycles was run. One entry per CDR3 protein, called by TCRdb with MiXCR from the 5' RACE reads. The table includes about 970,000 distinct CDR3 sequences, approximately 50% detected once. The sample comprised blood. These receptors originate from a woman aged 60 to 75 in good health.

The rearrangement uses TRBV4-1 and TRBJ2-3, with D maybe TRBD2 (6 bases). Germline V CDR1 and CDR2: MGHRA, YSYEKL. The CDR3 covers 16 residues. V lost 4 bases, J lost 4 bases, and 18 bases lay in between. CDR3 amino acids: CASSPPGGPRADTQYF. For the CDR3, the DNA is TGCGCCAGCAGCCCCCCCGGGGGTCCAAGGGCAGATACGCAGTATTTT.

V gene TRBV7-2 combines with J gene TRBJ2-4; 7 bases map to TRBD1. CDR1 is SGHTA and CDR2 is FQGNSA in the germline V gene. V lost 5 bases, J lost 0 bases, and 4 bases stayed unmatched. The length of the CDR3 is 15 residues. DNA for the CDR3: TGTGCCAGCAGCCACGACAGGGAAGCCAAAAACATTCAGTACTTC. Residues: CASSHDREAKNIQYF.

Only a few counts were recorded for this clonotype. The rearrangement joins TRBV7-2 to TRBJ1-5; no reliable D call. CDR1 and CDR2 from the germline V gene are SGHTA and FQGNSA. The CDR3 covers 13 residues. V shed 3 bases and J shed 0 bases, with 3 bases lying between them. CDR3 coding DNA: TGTGCCAGCAGCTTCTATAGCAATCAGCCCCAGCATTTT. It encodes CASSFYSNQPQHF.

This clonotype was detected only a few times. This chain connects TRBV12-3 or TRBV12-4 to TRBJ2-3, with TRBD2 as a possible D gene (6 bases). CDR3 size: 15 residues. The ends were cut back, 1 base at V and 3 bases at J, with 11 bases in the middle. Here the CDR3 DNA reads TGTGCCAGCAGTTTAGTTCGGGGGAGAACAGATACGCAGTATTTT. Protein product: CASSLVRGRTDTQYF.

This rearrangement joins TRBV30 to TRBJ2-5; no firm D call. The germline V gene has CDR1 GTSNPN and CDR2 SVGIG (reference sequence). V was clipped by 1 base and J by 5 bases, with 5 bases between them. CDR3 size: 11 residues. CDR3 residues: CAWSARETQYF. The CDR3 bases are TGTGCCTGGAGTGCCCGGGAGACCCAGTACTTC.

This clonotype was detected a few times. The chain is built from TRBV15 and TRBJ2-5; TRBD2 agrees at 15 bases. V gave up 5 bases and J gave up 5 bases; unmatched junction bases: 6. Germline values: CDR1 LNHNV, CDR2 YYDKDF (reference sequence). This CDR3 contains 16 residues. The CDR3 here is CATSDGLAGGPETQYF. In DNA form, the CDR3 reads TGTGCCACCAGCGATGGACTAGCGGGAGGGCCGGAGACCCAGTACTTC. Full variable domain (outside the CDR3, taken from reference TRBV15 and TRBJ2-5): DAMVIQNPRYQVTQFGKPVTLSCSQTLNHNVMYWYQQKSSQAPKLLFHYYDKDFNNEADTPDNFQSRRPNTSFCFLDIRSPGLGDTAMYLCATSDGLAGGPETQYFGPGTRLLVL.

CDR3 in amino acids: CASTPPPAEGVSYEQYF. CDR3 in DNA: TGTGCCAGCACCCCACCCCCAGCGGAGGGGGTCTCCTACGAGCAGTACTTC. The chain has TRBV28 and TRBJ2-7; D may match TRBD1 or TRBD2 (6 bases each). Germline V lookup: CDR1 MDHEN, CDR2 SYDVKM. CDR3 length: 17 residues. Trimming pared 7 bases from V and 0 bases from J, leaving 22 bases between.

Only one count was recorded for this clonotype. This chain uses TRBV28 with TRBJ2-4; D is perhaps TRBD1 (5 bases). The J call is doubtful: the DNA matches TRBJ2-7 better. The germline CDR1 and CDR2 sequences are MDHEN and SYDVKM. This CDR3 region has 15 residues. Here the CDR3 reads CASSPLSRDVYEQYF. Here the CDR3 DNA reads TGTGCCAGCAGCCCTTTATCCAGGGATGTGTACGAGCAGTACTTC.

V is TRBV12-3 or TRBV12-4 and J is TRBJ2-3; D is uncertain. CDR3 length: 14 amino acids. Trimming shortened V by 3 bases and J by 2 bases, and 9 bases separated the two germline ends. The DNA of the CDR3 is TGTGCCAGCAGTTTTGAACAAAACACAGATACGCAGTATTTT. Translated, it gives CASSFEQNTDTQYF.

About this clonotype: Mismatch with germline at one junction end may stem from a read error. This sequence joins TRBV30 and TRBJ2-7; D remains unclear. CDR1 is GTSNPN and CDR2 is SVGIG in the germline V gene (reference sequence). There are 14 residues in the CDR3. The CDR3 DNA reads as TGTGCCCGGAGTCCCCCGTTTTTGAAGGGCGAGCAGTACTTC. This encodes CARSPPFLKGEQYF.

This clonotype was seen only a few times. This rearrangement joins TRBV27 to TRBJ2-1, with 8 bases aligning to TRBD2. Germline CDR1 is MNHEY and CDR2 is SMNVEV (reference sequence). The CDR3 runs to 19 residues. Trimming took 7 bases from V and 5 from J; bases not matched to a gene: 22. The CDR3 reads CASTSPPLAGMLRHNEQFF. In nucleotides, the CDR3 is TGTGCCAGCACCAGCCCCCCCCTAGCGGGTATGTTGCGGCACAATGAGCAGTTCTTC.

This clonotype was counted a few times. J is TRBJ2-3 and V is TRBV20-1, with D tentatively TRBD2 (6 bases). The CDR3 has 13 residues. Between the trimmed V and J ends, which lost 4 bases and 2 bases, there was a span of 10 bases. Germline CDR1 reads DFQATT; CDR2 reads SNEGSKA (reference sequence). The CDR3 sequence: CSATSANTDTQYF. The CDR3 DNA reads TGCAGTGCTACTAGCGCGAACACAGATACGCAGTATTTT.

The V call is TRBV6-5, the J call TRBJ2-5, with D perhaps matching TRBD1 or TRBD2 (5 bases each). Trimming removed 4 bases from V and 11 bases from J, with 11 bases in between. The CDR3 is made up of 11 amino acids. The germline V gene encodes CDR1 MNHEY and CDR2 SVGAGI. Here the CDR3 DNA reads TGTGCCAGCAGTTCCCTCTGGGGGCAGTACTTC. Translation: CASSSLWGQYF.

V usage is TRBV6-5 and J usage is TRBJ1-5; 7 bases align to TRBD1. V dropped 6 bases and J dropped 5; count of bases not matched to a gene: 10. The CDR3 loop spans 15 amino acids. Germline CDR1 is MNHEY and CDR2 is SVGAGI. CDR3 protein: CASRNNRGPDQPQHF. CDR3 sequence (DNA): TGTGCCAGCAGAAATAACAGGGGCCCCGATCAGCCCCAGCATTTT.

This clonotype was observed a handful of times. The chain uses TRBV7-2 and TRBJ2-4; the D gene could be TRBD1 or TRBD2 (5 bases each). TRBJ2-7 matches the DNA end more closely, so the J call is doubtful. The germline V gene encodes CDR1 SGHTA and CDR2 FQGNSA. The CDR3 consists of 14 residues. The DNA of the CDR3 is TGTGCCAGCAGCTTAGATGGGACGAGGTACGAGCAGTACTTC. It translates to CASSLDGTRYEQYF.